This T cell receptor beta chain was recovered during a study of blood T cell repertoires in COVID-19. Overall study context: Spain, Italy and the United States supplied samples that represented acute and convalescent COVID-19. The cDNA or gDNA used as material had been derived from T cells, B-cell-depleted T cells, or PBMCs.

Trimming took 1 base from V and 5 from J; bases not matched to a gene: 3. This CDR3 comprises 14 residues. CDR1 is SGHRS and CDR2 is YFSETQ in the germline V gene. Authors' analysis steps: Estimation of nucleated cell counts relied on the amplification of reference gene primers. The table came from immunoSEQ multiplex PCR; TCRdb's copy has only in-frame clones and leaves some out. V, J and clone size derive from that table, while D and trimming were established from the DNA sequence. Among fewer than 100,000 clones listed, about 80% were seen once. Input material: peripheral blood. The sequence came from a man aged 65 to 85 with acute or convalescent COVID-19. The chain couples TRBV5-1 to TRBJ2-5, with 9 nucleotides matching TRBD1. As DNA, the CDR3 is TGCGCCAGCAGCTTGACAGGGGGCACGGAGACCCAGTACTTC. It translates to CASSLTGGTETQYF.